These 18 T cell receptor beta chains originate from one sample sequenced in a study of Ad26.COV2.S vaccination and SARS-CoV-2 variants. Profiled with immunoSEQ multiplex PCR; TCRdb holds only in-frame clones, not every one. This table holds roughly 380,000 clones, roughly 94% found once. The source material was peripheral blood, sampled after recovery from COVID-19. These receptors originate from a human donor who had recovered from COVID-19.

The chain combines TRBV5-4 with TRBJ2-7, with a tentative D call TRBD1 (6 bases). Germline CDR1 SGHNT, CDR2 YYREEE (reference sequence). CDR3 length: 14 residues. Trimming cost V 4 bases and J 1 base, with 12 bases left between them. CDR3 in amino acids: CASSPEQGSYEQYF. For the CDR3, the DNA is TGTGCCAGCAGCCCTGAACAGGGTTCCTACGAGCAGTACTTC.

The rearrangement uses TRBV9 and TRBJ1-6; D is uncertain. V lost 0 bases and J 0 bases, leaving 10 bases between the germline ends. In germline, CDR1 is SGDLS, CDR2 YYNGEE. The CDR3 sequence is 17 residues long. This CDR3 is CASSVGGRPSYNSPLHF. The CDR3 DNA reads TGTGCCAGCAGCGTAGGAGGGAGACCCTCCTATAATTCACCCCTCCACTTT.

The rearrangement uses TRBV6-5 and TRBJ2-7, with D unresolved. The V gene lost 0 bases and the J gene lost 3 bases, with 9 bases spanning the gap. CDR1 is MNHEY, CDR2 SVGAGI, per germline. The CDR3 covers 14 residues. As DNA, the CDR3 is TGTGCCAGCAGTTACTCGAGAAACCGCTACGAGCAGTACTTC. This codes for CASSYSRNRYEQYF.

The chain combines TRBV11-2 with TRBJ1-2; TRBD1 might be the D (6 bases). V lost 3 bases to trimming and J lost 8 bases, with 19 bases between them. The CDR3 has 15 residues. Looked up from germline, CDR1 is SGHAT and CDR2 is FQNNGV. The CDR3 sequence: CASSLNRAGLKGYTF. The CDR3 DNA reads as TGTGCCAGCAGCTTGAACAGGGCTGGATTGAAGGGCTACACCTTC.

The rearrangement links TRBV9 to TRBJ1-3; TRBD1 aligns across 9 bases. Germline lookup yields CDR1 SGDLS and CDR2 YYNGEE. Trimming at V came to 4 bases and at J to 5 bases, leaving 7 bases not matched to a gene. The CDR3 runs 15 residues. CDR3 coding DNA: TGTGCCAGCAGCCTCCTGGGGACAGGGAGAAACACCATATATTTT. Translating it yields CASSLLGTGRNTIYF.

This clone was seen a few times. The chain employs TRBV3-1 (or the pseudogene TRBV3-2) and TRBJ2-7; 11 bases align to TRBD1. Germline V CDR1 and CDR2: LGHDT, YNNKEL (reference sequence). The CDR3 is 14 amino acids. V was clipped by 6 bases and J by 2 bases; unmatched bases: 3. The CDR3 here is CASRLGQGAYEQYF. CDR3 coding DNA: TGTGCCAGCAGACTGGGACAGGGGGCCTACGAGCAGTACTTC.

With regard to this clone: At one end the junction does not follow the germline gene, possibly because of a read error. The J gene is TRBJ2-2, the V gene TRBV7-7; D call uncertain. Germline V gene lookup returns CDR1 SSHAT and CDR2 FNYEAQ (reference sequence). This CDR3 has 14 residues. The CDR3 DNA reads TGTGCTAGCAGCGTGGAATCTACCCCCGGGGAGCTGTTTTTT. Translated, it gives CASSVESTPGELFF. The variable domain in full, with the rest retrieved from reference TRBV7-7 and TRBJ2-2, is GAGVSQSPRYKVTKRGQDVTLRCDPISSHATLYWYQQALGQGPEFLTYFNYEAQPDKSGLPSDRFSAERPEGSISTLTIQRTEQRDSAMYRCASSVESTPGELFFGEGSRLTVL.

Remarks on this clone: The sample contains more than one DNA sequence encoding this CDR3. CDR3 DNA sequence: TGTGCCAGCAGTTTAGGACAGGGCTCTTACGAGCAGTACTTC. Translation: CASSLGQGSYEQYF. The chain has TRBV27 and TRBJ2-7, with 8 nucleotides matching TRBD1. The J segment lost 4 bases and the V segment lost 2 bases, leaving 4 bases of the junction unmatched. Germline CDR1 and CDR2: MNHEY and SMNVEV (reference sequence). The CDR3 is 14 amino acids.

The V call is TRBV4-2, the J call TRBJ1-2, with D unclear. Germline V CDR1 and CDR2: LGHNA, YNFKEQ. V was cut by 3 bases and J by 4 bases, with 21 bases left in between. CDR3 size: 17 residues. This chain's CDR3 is CASSQGGNLESIYGYTF. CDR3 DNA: TGTGCCAGCAGCCAGGGTGGGAATTTAGAGTCAATCTATGGCTACACCTTC.

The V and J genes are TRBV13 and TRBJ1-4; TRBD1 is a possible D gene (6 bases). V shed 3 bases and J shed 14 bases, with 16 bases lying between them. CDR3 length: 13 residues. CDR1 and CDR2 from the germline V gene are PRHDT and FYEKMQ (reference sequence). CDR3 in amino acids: CASSLSGALRLFF. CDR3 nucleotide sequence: TGTGCCAGCAGCTTGTCGGGGGCATTGCGGCTGTTTTTT.

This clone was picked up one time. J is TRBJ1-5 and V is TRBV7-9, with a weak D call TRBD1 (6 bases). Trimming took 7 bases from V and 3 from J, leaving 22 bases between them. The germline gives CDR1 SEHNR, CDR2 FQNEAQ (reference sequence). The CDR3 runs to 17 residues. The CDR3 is CASTNTLGNRDNQPQHF. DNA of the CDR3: TGTGCCAGCACCAACACCTTGGGGAACAGGGACAATCAGCCCCAGCATTTT.

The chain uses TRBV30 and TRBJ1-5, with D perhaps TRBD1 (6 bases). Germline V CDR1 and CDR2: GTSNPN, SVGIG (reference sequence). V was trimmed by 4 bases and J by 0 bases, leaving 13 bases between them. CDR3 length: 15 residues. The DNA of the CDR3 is TGTGCCTGGATTCTATTACAGGGTAGCAATCAGCCCCAGCATTTT. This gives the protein CAWILLQGSNQPQHF.

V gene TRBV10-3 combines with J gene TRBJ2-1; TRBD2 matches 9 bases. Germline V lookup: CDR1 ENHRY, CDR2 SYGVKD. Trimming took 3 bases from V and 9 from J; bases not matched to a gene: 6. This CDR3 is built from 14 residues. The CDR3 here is CAISDKRGAGEQFF. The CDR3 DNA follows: TGTGCCATCAGTGACAAGCGGGGGGCGGGTGAGCAGTTCTTC.

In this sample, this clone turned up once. The CDR3 DNA follows: TGTGCCAGCAGCTTCGAACTAGCGAGGAGCACAGATACGCAGTATTTT. Protein: CASSFELARSTDTQYF. The genes are TRBV7-2 and TRBJ2-3; 7 bases are a match to TRBD2. The CDR3 extends over 16 amino acids. J gave up 0 bases and V 3 bases, and 6 bases lay outside the gene matches. Germline V lookup: CDR1 SGHTA, CDR2 FQGNSA. Full variable domain (remainder filled in from reference TRBV7-2 and TRBJ2-3): GAGVSQSPSNKVTEKGKDVELRCDPISGHTALYWYRQSLGQGLEFLIYFQGNSAPDKSGLPSDRFSAERTGGSVSTLTIQRTQQEDSAVYLCASSFELARSTDTQYFGPGTRLTVL.

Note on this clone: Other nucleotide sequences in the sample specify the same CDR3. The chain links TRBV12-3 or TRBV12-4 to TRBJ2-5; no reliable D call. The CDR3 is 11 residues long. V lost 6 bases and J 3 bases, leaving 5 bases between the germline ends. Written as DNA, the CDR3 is TGTGCCAGCAGCCTTGAAGAGACCCAGTACTTC. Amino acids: CASSLEETQYF.

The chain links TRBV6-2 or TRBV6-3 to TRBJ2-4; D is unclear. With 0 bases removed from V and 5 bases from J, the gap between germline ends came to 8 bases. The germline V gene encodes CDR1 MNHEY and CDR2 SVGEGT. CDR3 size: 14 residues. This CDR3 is CASSYSRSENIQYF. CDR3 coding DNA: TGTGCCAGCAGTTACTCGCGATCGGAAAACATTCAGTACTTC.

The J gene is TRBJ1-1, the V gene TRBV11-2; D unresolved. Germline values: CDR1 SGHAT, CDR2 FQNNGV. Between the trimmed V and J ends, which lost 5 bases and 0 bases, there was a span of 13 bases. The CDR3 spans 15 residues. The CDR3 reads CASSQSALMNTEAFF. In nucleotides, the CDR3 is TGTGCCAGCAGCCAATCGGCTCTCATGAACACTGAAGCTTTCTTT. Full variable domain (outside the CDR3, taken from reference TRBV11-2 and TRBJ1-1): EAGVAQSPRYKIIEKRQSVAFWCNPISGHATLYWYQQILGQGPKLLIQFQNNGVVDDSQLPKDRFSAERLKGVDSTLKIQPAKLEDSAVYLCASSQSALMNTEAFFGQGTRLTVV.

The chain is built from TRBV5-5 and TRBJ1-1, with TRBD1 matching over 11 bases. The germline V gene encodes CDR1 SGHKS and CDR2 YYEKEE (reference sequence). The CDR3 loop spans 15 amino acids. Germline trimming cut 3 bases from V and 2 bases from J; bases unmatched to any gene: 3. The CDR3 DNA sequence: TGTGCCAGCAGCTCGGGACAGGGGGGAAACACTGAAGCTTTCTTT. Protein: CASSSGQGGNTEAFF.